This T cell receptor (beta chain) is drawn from a study of blood T cell repertoires in COVID-19. Study information: Sources were T cells, B-cell-depleted T cells, or PBMCs; the material itself was cDNA or gDNA.

This CDR3 region has 12 residues. Sequenced by immunoSEQ multiplex PCR; TCRdb stores in-frame clones only, minus some. The sample holds around 340,000 clones, approximately 86% seen once. The chain recombines TRBV12-2 with TRBJ2-2; TRBD2 is taken as the D call from the table, unchecked against the DNA. TRBV12-2 is a pseudogene locus. The material sequenced was peripheral blood. This receptor was taken from a woman aged 60 to 75 with COVID-19, enrolled during active disease. The CDR3 region has the DNA TGTGCAAGTCGCCTAAACACCGGGGAGCTGTTTTTT. Translating gives CASRLNTGELFF.